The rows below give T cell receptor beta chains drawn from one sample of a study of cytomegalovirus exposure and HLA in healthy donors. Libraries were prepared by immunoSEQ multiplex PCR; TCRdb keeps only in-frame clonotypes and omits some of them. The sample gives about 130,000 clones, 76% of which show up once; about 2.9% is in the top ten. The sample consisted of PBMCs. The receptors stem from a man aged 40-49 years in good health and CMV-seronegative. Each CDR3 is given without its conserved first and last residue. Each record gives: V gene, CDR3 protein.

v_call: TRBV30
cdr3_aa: AWSGLASAGELF

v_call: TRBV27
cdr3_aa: ASSPKPLWLAGVETQY

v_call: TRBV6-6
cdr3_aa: ASSYPGTQETQY

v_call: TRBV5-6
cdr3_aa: ASILPGRGYGYT

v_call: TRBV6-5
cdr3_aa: ASSWGTGRTDTQY

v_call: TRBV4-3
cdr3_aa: ASSQGGGMTNYGYT

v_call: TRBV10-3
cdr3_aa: ASQRALNTEAF

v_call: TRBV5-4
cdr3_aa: ASSRDRGGRDTQY

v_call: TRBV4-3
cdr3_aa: ASSQERIATRNTEAF

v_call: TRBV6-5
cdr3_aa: ASSYSNGGTGELF

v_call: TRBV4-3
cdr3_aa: ASSLRQGALYEQF

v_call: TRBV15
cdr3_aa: ATSRGGRRGETQY

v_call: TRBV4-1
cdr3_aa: ASSQDRTDTGELF

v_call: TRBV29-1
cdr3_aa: SLRQSNTGELF

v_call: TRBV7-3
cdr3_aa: ASSSPGASYNEQF

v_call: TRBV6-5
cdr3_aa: ASSYGTGGTGELF

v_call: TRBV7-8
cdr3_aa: ASSLVGYAAATSYGYT

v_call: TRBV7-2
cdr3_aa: ASSLYRGTDTEAF

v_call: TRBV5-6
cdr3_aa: ASNARERPTGELF

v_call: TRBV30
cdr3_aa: AWSVDRGEKLF

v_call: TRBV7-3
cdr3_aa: ASSPQGHTGELF

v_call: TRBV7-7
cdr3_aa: ASSPSPGSGDEQF

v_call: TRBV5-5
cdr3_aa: ASSQGLAGTEAF

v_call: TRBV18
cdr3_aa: ASSPTTGNTEAF

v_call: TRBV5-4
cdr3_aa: ASSPGGSSYEQY

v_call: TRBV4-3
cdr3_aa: ASSPSRDRYTGELF

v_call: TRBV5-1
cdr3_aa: ASSSIGTSREKLF

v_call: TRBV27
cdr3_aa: ASSPLAVSFFSDHHTDTQY

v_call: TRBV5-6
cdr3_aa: ASSSRGIQETQY

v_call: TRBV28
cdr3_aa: ASSSEPSGNTIY

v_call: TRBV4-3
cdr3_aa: ASSHATGTAYEQY

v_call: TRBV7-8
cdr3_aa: ASTGILAGVMF

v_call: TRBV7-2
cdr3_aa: ASSLYGRETQY

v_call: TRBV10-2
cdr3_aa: ASSESVGYAGPAYNEQF

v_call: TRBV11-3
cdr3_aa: ASSLADPRQGAYGYT

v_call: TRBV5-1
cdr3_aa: ASSGGDGENTEAF

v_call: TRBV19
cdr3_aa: ASSIGLAASTDTQY

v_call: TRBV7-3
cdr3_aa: ASSPSAVLNTGELF

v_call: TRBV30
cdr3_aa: AWGPLGQPPG

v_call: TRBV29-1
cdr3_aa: SARTGGNQPQH

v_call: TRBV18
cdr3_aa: ASSPPGQGVYEQY

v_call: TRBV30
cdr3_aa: AWRALAGGPDTQY

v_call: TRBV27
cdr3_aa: ASSFRGDSNQPQH

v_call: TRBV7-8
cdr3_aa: ASSHAAGNLYEQY

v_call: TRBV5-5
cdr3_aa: ASSTPSGVILSPLH

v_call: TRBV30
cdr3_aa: AYEGIGMNTEAF

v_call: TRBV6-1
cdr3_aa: ASSERGHSYEQY

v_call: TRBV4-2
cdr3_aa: ASSQAAPGETQY

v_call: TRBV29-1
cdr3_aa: SVERTGRTAF

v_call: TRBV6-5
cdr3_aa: ASSYSQVREQY

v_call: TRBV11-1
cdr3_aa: ASSLRTGPGHGNTEAF

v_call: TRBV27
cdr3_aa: ASSPGLALSTDTQY

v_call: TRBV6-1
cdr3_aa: ASSDLLNPVQETQY

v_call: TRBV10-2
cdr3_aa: ASSEQTGGASDTQY